A selection of T cell receptor beta chains follows, all from one sample in a study of shared clonotypes between healthy human individuals. Some clones are missing from TCRdb's copy, which holds only in-frame ones; the method was immunoSEQ multiplex PCR. This table has roughly 1,000,000 clones, approximately 78% appearing once. The sequenced sample was memory CD4+ T cells from PBMCs. These receptors all stem from a man in his late teens or twenties in good health. Some clones in this sample may be carry-over from other donors' samples. Each CDR3 is given with its conserved first and last residue. D genes are given only for firm matches. The listing skips clone size in some rows; elsewhere it reads once, few, many or a size class.

V	D	size	J	CDR3	DNA
TRBV6-1	TRBD1	-	TRBJ2-3	CATVSGTGGTDTQYF	TGTGCCACTGTTTCCGGGACAGGGGGGACAGATACGCAGTATTTT
TRBV5-5	-	once	TRBJ2-2	CASSLAPSVAPGELFF	TGTGCCAGCAGCTTGGCCCCTAGCGTCGCCCCCGGGGAGCTGTTTTTT
TRBV7-9	TRBD1	-	TRBJ1-1	CASSSLLTGTEAFF	TGTGCCAGCAGCTCACTCCTGACAGGGACTGAAGCTTTCTTT
TRBV7-2	-	once	TRBJ2-3	CASSKPWAADTQYF	TGTGCCAGCAGTAAACCATGGGCGGCAGATACGCAGTATTTT
TRBV19	-	-	TRBJ1-2	CASSIEGRGYTF	TGTGCCAGTAGTATAGAGGGGAGAGGCTACACCTTC
TRBV5-1	TRBD1	-	TRBJ2-7	CASTLTGQGRYEQYF	TGCGCCAGCACCCTCACGGGACAGGGGAGATACGAGCAGTACTTC
TRBV10-3	-	few	TRBJ1-1	CAISLTGRDTEAFF	TGTGCCATCAGCCTAACGGGACGGGACACTGAAGCTTTCTTT
TRBV5-4	TRBD1	-	TRBJ2-7	CASSRTGGVEQYF	TGTGCCAGCAGCAGGACAGGGGGTGTCGAGCAGTACTTC
TRBV28	TRBD1	once	TRBJ1-2	CASSPWTGPYGYTF	TGTGCCAGCAGCCCCTGGACAGGGCCCTATGGCTACACCTTC
TRBV6-5	-	-	TRBJ1-1	CASSYSQGSEAFF	TGTGCCAGCAGTTACTCGCAGGGATCTGAAGCTTTCTTT
TRBV7-2	-	-	TRBJ2-7	CASSFGQGLGLEQYF	TGTGCCAGCAGCTTTGGTCAGGGGCTGGGGCTCGAGCAGTACTTC
TRBV5-1	TRBD2	-	TRBJ2-1	CASSPGGLAGENNEQFF	TGCGCCAGCAGCCCGGGGGGACTAGCGGGAGAGAACAATGAGCAGTTCTTC
TRBV28	-	-	TRBJ1-5	CASSFHQPQHF	TGTGCCAGCAGTTTTCATCAGCCCCAGCATTTT
TRBV7-3	TRBD2	-	TRBJ2-3	CASSSTSGEGTDTQYF	TGTGCCAGCAGCTCGACTAGCGGGGAGGGCACAGATACGCAGTATTTT
TRBV28	-	once	TRBJ1-5	CATTGQNQPQHF	TGTGCCACCACGGGACAAAATCAGCCCCAGCATTTT
TRBV30	-	-	TRBJ2-4	CAWSVMGVGNIQYF	TGTGCCTGGAGTGTGATGGGGGTGGGAAACATTCAGTACTTC